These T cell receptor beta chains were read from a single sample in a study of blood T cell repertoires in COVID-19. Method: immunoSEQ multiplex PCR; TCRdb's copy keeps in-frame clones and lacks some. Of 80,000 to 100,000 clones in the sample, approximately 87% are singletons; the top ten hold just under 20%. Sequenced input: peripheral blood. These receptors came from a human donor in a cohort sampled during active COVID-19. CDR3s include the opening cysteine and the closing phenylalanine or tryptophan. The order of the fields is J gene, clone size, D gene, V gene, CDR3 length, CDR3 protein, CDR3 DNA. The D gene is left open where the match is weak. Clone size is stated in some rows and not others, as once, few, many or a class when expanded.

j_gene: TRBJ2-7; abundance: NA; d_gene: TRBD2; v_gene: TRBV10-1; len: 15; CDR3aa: CASSESGLVTYEQYF; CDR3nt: TGCGCCAGCAGTGAGTCTGGACTAGTCACTTACGAGCAGTACTTC
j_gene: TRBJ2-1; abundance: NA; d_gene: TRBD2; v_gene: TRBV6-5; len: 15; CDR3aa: CASSYSGTSYNEQFF; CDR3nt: TGTGCCAGCAGTTACAGCGGGACCTCCTACAATGAGCAGTTCTTC
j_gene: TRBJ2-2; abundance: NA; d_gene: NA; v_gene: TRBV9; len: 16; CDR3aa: CASSVGLSGNAGELFF; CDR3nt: TGTGCCAGCAGCGTCGGCTTGTCGGGTAACGCCGGGGAGCTGTTTTTT
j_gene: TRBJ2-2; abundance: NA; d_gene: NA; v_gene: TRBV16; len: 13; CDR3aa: CASSQSLPGELFF; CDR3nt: TGTGCCAGCAGCCAATCTCTCCCCGGGGAGCTGTTTTTT
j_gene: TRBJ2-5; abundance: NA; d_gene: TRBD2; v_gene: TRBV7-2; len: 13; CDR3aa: CASSLAREGSQYF; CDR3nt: TGTGCCAGCAGCTTAGCCCGGGAGGGGTCCCAGTACTTC
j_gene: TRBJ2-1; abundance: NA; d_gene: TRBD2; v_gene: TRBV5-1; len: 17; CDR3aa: CASSLVPSGGSYNEQFF; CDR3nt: TGCGCCAGCAGCTTGGTACCAAGCGGGGGCTCCTACAATGAGCAGTTCTTC
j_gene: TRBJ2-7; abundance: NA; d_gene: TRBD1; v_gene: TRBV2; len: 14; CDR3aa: CASRGGQGPYEQYF; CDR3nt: TGTGCCAGCAGGGGTGGACAGGGCCCCTACGAGCAGTACTTC
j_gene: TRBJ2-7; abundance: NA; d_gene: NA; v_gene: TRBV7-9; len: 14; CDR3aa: CASSARGMNGEQYF; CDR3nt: TGTGCCAGCAGCGCCAGGGGAATGAACGGCGAGCAGTACTTC
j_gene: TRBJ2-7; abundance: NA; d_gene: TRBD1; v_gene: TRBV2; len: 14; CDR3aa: CASLSDRASYEQYF; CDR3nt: TGTGCCAGCCTCTCGGACAGGGCCTCCTACGAGCAGTACTTC
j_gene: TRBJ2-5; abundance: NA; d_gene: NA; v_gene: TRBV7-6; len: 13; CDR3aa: CASSLALWETQYF; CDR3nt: TGTGCCAGCAGCTTAGCTCTATGGGAGACCCAGTACTTC
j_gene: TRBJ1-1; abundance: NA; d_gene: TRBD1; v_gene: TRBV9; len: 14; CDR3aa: CASSPRQGSTEAFF; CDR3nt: TGTGCCAGCAGCCCTCGACAGGGCTCCACTGAAGCTTTCTTT
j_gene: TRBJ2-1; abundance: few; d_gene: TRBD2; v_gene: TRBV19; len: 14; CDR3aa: CASSLGTSGDEQFF; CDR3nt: TGTGCCAGTAGTCTAGGGACTAGCGGGGATGAGCAGTTCTTC
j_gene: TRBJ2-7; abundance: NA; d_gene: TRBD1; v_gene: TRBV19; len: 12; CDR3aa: CASSTGGGEQYF; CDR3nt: TGTGCCAGTAGCACAGGGGGCGGCGAGCAGTACTTC
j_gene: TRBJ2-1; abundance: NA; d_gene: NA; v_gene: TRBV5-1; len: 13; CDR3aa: CASSLGLANEQFF; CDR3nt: TGCGCCAGCAGCTTGGGGCTAGCGAATGAGCAGTTCTTC
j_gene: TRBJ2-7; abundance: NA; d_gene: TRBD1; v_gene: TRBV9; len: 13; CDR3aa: CASSVGTGGEQYF; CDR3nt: TGTGCCAGCAGCGTCGGGACAGGGGGCGAGCAGTACTTC
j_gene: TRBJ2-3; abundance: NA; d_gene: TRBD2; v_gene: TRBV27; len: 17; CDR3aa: CASSLLSQTSFPYTQYF; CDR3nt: TGTGCCAGCAGTCTACTCTCCCAGACTAGCTTCCCTTATACGCAGTATTTT
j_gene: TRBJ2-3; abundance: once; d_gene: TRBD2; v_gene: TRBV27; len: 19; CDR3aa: CASSPTPGLAGSGTDTQYF; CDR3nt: TGTGCCAGCAGTCCTACTCCGGGACTAGCGGGATCAGGAACAGATACGCAGTATTTT
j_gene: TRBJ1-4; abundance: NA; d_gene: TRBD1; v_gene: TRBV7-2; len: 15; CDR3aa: CASSLRTGGWEKLFF; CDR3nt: TGTGCCAGCAGCCTACGGACAGGGGGCTGGGAAAAACTGTTTTTT
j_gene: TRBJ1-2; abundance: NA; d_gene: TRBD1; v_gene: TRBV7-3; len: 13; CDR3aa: CASSQGQFYGYTF; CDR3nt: TGTGCCAGCAGCCAGGGACAGTTCTATGGCTACACCTTC
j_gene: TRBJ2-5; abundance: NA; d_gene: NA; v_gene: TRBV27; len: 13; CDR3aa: CASRQTGQETQYF; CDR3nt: TGTGCCAGCAGACAAACAGGGCAAGAGACCCAGTACTTC
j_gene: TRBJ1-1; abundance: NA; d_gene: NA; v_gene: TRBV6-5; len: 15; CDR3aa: CASSYSTGMNTEAFF; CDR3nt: TGTGCCAGCAGTTACTCGACAGGAATGAACACTGAAGCTTTCTTT
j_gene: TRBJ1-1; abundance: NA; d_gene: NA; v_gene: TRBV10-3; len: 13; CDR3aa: CGAGEQNEPEAFF; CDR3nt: TGTGGGGCTGGGGAGCAGAACGAACCTGAAGCTTTCTTT
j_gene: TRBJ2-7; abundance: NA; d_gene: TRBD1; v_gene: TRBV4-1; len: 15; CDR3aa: CASSQVTDRAYEQYF; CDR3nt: TGCGCCAGCAGCCAAGTGACCGACAGGGCTTACGAGCAGTACTTC
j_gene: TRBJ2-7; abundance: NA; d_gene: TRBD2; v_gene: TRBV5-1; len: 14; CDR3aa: CASSISGSTYEQYF; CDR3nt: TGCGCCAGCAGTATCAGCGGGAGTACCTACGAGCAGTACTTC
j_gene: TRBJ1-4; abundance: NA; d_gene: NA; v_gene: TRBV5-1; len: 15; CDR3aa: CASSLRRGTNEKLFF; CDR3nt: TGCGCCAGCAGCTTACGCAGGGGTACTAATGAAAAACTGTTTTTT
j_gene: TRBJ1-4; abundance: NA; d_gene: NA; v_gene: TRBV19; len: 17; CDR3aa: CASTRGVNIGTNEKLFF; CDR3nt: TGTGCCAGCACACGCGGTGTTAATATTGGAACTAATGAAAAACTGTTTTTT
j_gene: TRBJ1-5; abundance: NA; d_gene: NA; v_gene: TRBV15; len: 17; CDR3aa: CATSREFAGSRNQPQHF; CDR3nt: TGTGCCACCAGCAGAGAGTTTGCGGGAAGTAGGAATCAGCCCCAGCATTTT
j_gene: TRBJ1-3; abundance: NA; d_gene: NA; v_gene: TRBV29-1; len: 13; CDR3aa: CSVDAGSGNTIYF; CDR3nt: TGCAGCGTTGATGCAGGGTCTGGAAACACCATATATTTT
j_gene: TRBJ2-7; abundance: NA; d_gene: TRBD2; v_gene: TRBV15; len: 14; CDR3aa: CATSIRAGAEEQYF; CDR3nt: TGTGCCACCAGCATTCGAGCGGGAGCGGAAGAGCAGTACTTC
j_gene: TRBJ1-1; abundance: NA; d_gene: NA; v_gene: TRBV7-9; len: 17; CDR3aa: CASSLGLSVGGTAEAFF; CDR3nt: TGTGCCAGCAGCTTAGGGCTCTCGGTGGGGGGGACTGCTGAAGCTTTCTTT
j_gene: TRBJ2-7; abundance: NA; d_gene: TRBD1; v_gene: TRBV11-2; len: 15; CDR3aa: CASSPDRDRAYEQYF; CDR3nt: TGTGCCAGCAGTCCTGACCGGGACAGAGCCTACGAGCAGTACTTC
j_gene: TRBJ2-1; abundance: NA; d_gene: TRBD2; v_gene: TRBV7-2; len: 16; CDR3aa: CASSLLTSGSYNEQFF; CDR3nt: TGTGCCAGCAGCTTACTGACTAGCGGCTCCTACAATGAGCAGTTCTTC
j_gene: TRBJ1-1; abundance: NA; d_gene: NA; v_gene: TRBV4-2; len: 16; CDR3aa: CASSPEAFLGNTEAFF; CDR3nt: TGTGCCAGCAGCCCCGAGGCTTTCCTCGGGAACACTGAAGCTTTCTTT
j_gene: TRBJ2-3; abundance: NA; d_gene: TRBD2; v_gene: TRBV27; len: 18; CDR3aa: CASSRTSGRRVPTDTQYF; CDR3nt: TGTGCCAGCAGTCGGACTAGCGGGAGGAGGGTGCCGACAGATACGCAGTATTTT
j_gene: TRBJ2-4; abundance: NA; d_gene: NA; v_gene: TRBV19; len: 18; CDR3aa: CASSSPLGGVAAKNIQYF; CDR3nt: TGTGCCAGTAGCTCCCCCTTAGGGGGTGTAGCAGCCAAAAACATTCAGTACTTC
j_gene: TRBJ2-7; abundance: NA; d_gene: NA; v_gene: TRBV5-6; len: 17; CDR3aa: CASSSPFRAGKVYEQYF; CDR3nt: TGTGCCAGCAGCTCCCCCTTTCGAGCGGGTAAGGTGTACGAGCAGTACTTC
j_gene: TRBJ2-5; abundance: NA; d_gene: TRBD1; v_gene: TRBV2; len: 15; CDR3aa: CASRADRGLQETQYF; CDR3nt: TGTGCCAGCAGAGCGGACAGGGGTCTCCAAGAGACCCAGTACTTC
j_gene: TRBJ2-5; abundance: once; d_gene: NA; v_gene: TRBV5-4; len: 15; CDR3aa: CASSLDQGIQETQYF; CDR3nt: TGTGCCAGCAGCTTGGATCAGGGGATCCAAGAGACCCAGTACTTC
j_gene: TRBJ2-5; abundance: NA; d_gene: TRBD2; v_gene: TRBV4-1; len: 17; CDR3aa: CASSHPGGGVFAETQYF; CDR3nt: TGCGCCAGCAGCCACCCCGGGGGAGGGGTTTTCGCGGAGACCCAGTACTTC
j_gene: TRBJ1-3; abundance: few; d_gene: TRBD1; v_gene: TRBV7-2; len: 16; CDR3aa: CASSLTGGSSGNTIYF; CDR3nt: TGTGCCAGCAGCCTGACAGGGGGAAGCTCTGGAAACACCATATATTTT
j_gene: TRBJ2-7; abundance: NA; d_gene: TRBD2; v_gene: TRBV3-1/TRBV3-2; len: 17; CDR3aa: CASSQRTSERPRYEQYF; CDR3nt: TGTGCCAGCAGCCAGAGGACTAGCGAAAGACCGAGATACGAGCAGTACTTC
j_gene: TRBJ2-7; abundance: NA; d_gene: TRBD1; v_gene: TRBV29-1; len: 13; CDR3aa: CSVSTGGVYEQYF; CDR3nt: TGCAGCGTTTCTACAGGGGGAGTTTACGAGCAGTACTTC
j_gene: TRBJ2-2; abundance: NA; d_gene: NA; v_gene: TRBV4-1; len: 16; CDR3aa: CASSWRVQGNTGELFF; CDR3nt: TGCGCCAGCAGCTGGAGGGTTCAAGGGAACACCGGGGAGCTGTTTTTT
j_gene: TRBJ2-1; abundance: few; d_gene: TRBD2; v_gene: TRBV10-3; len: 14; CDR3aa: CAIREAGVRWEQFF; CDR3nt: TGTGCCATCAGGGAAGCGGGAGTAAGGTGGGAGCAGTTCTTC